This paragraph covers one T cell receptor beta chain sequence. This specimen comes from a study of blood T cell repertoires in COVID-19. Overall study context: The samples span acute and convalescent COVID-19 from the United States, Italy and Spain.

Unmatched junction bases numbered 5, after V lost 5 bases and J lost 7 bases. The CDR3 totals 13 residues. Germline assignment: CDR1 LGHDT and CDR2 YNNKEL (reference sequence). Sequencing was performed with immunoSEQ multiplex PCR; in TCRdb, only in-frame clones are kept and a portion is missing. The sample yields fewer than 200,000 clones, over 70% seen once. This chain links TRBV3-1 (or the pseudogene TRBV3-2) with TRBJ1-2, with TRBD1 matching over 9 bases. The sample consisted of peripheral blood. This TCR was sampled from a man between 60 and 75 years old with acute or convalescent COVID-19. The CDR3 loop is CASSTTGGGGYTF. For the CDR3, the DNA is TGTGCCAGCAGCACCACAGGGGGCGGTGGCTACACCTTC.